Listed below are T cell receptor beta chains from one sample, sequenced in a study of shared clonotypes between healthy human individuals. The protocol was immunoSEQ multiplex PCR, while the TCRdb copy is restricted to in-frame clones and leaves out a portion. The sample shows 2 million or so clones, over 85% of them seen only once. The sample was naive CD4+ T cells sorted from blood. The receptors derive from a man aged 18 to 29 in good health. Both conserved end residues are part of each CDR3. The order of the fields is V gene, J gene, D gene, CDR3 DNA, CDR3 protein. The D gene is left open where the match is weak.

V gene: TRBV2
J gene: TRBJ1-6
D gene: -
CDR3 DNA: TGTGCCAGCAGTGACAGTTTGTTATCACCCCTCCACTTT
CDR3 protein: CASSDSLLSPLHF

V gene: TRBV27
J gene: TRBJ1-6
D gene: -
CDR3 DNA: TGTGCCAGCAGTTTACCCCCCTCTAGCAGGAGGGGTTCACCCCTCCACTTT
CDR3 protein: CASSLPPSSRRGSPLHF

V gene: TRBV10-3
J gene: TRBJ1-5
D gene: -
CDR3 DNA: TGTGCCATCAGACCGGGACGAGAGGGCAATCAGCCCCAGCATTTT
CDR3 protein: CAIRPGREGNQPQHF

V gene: TRBV18
J gene: TRBJ2-3
D gene: TRBD1
CDR3 DNA: TGTGCCAGCTCACCTAAACCCGGGACAGGGTACACAGATACGCAGTATTTT
CDR3 protein: CASSPKPGTGYTDTQYF

V gene: TRBV6-6
J gene: TRBJ2-5
D gene: TRBD2
CDR3 DNA: TGTGCCAGCACTGAGACTAGCGGGAGTTTGGAGACCCAGTACTTC
CDR3 protein: CASTETSGSLETQYF

V gene: TRBV19
J gene: TRBJ1-6
D gene: -
CDR3 DNA: TGTGCCAGTAGTATCCTTTATTCACCCCTCCACTTT
CDR3 protein: CASSILYSPLHF

V gene: TRBV5-6
J gene: TRBJ2-1
D gene: -
CDR3 DNA: TGTGCCAGCAGCAGCTCCGGGACCCGTCCAACCAATGAGCAGTTCTTC
CDR3 protein: CASSSSGTRPTNEQFF

V gene: TRBV5-4
J gene: TRBJ2-2
D gene: TRBD2
CDR3 DNA: TGTGCCAGCAGCTCGGGGGGGGCGAACACCGGGGAGCTGTTTTTT
CDR3 protein: CASSSGGANTGELFF

V gene: TRBV5-1
J gene: TRBJ2-1
D gene: -
CDR3 DNA: TGCGCCAGCTCCCGGGACGGCAGCTCCTACAATGAGCAGTTCTTC
CDR3 protein: CASSRDGSSYNEQFF

V gene: TRBV10-2
J gene: TRBJ1-4
D gene: -
CDR3 DNA: TGCGCCAGCACCTCGGGGGGGCCTGGAAAACTGTTTTTT
CDR3 protein: CASTSGGPGKLFF

V gene: TRBV5-6
J gene: TRBJ2-5
D gene: -
CDR3 DNA: TGTGCCAGCAGCTTGGACTCTGGGACGACCCAGTACTTC
CDR3 protein: CASSLDSGTTQYF

V gene: TRBV19
J gene: TRBJ2-2
D gene: -
CDR3 DNA: TGTGCCAGTAGTCCTGCGGGGTGGAACACCGGGGAGCTGTTTTTT
CDR3 protein: CASSPAGWNTGELFF

V gene: TRBV5-1
J gene: TRBJ2-3
D gene: -
CDR3 DNA: TGCGCCAGCAGCGCCGACACGTTAGGGAATACGCAGTATTTT
CDR3 protein: CASSADTLGNTQYF

V gene: TRBV10-3
J gene: TRBJ2-7
D gene: TRBD1
CDR3 DNA: TGTGCCATCAGTCTGCTCCGGGACAGCCTATACGAGCAGTACTTC
CDR3 protein: CAISLLRDSLYEQYF

V gene: TRBV2
J gene: TRBJ1-1
D gene: -
CDR3 DNA: TGTGCCAGCAGTGATAAACTAGGGAACACTGAAGCTTTCTTT
CDR3 protein: CASSDKLGNTEAFF

V gene: TRBV4-1
J gene: TRBJ2-3
D gene: -
CDR3 DNA: TGCGCCAGCAAGGGGCCCAACGCAGATACGCAGTATTTT
CDR3 protein: CASKGPNADTQYF

V gene: TRBV30
J gene: TRBJ2-1
D gene: -
CDR3 DNA: TGTGCCTGGAGACCAGGCGGGACTTTTCAGTCCTACAATGAGCAGTTCTTC
CDR3 protein: CAWRPGGTFQSYNEQFF

V gene: TRBV11-3
J gene: TRBJ1-3
D gene: -
CDR3 DNA: TGTGCCAGCAGCCTCGGACCGCCGAACTCTGGAAACACCATATATTTT
CDR3 protein: CASSLGPPNSGNTIYF

V gene: TRBV4-2
J gene: TRBJ2-5
D gene: TRBD2
CDR3 DNA: TGTGCCAGCAGCCAAGGTGGAGCGGGGGTTGCAGAGACCCAGTACTTC
CDR3 protein: CASSQGGAGVAETQYF

V gene: TRBV23-1
J gene: TRBJ2-7
D gene: -
CDR3 DNA: TGCGCCAGCAGTCAACCGGAGGAGGGGAGAAACCCCGAGCAGTACTTC
CDR3 protein: CASSQPEEGRNPEQYF

V gene: TRBV6-5
J gene: TRBJ1-4
D gene: TRBD1
CDR3 DNA: TGTGCCAGCAGTTCGGACAGGGTTCGGGAAAAACTGTTTTTT
CDR3 protein: CASSSDRVREKLFF

V gene: TRBV7-2
J gene: TRBJ1-3
D gene: -
CDR3 DNA: TGTGCCAGCAGCGTCGGAGGCTCTGGAAACACCATATATTTT
CDR3 protein: CASSVGGSGNTIYF

V gene: TRBV14
J gene: TRBJ1-1
D gene: -
CDR3 DNA: TGTGCCAGCAGCCAAGGTAGGGCAGGGCACACTGAAGCTTTCTTT
CDR3 protein: CASSQGRAGHTEAFF

V gene: TRBV5-6
J gene: TRBJ1-3
D gene: -
CDR3 DNA: TGTGCCAGCAGCCGTCGGGTGGCCGTGCTCTCTGGAAACACCATATATTTT
CDR3 protein: CASSRRVAVLSGNTIYF

V gene: TRBV25-1
J gene: TRBJ1-3
D gene: -
CDR3 DNA: TGTGCCAGCGGTGGATCCCCCGGAAACACCATATATTTT
CDR3 protein: CASGGSPGNTIYF

V gene: TRBV28
J gene: TRBJ2-5
D gene: TRBD1
CDR3 DNA: TGTGCCAGCAGTTTAACCGGGACAGGCCGTTCCCAGTACTTC
CDR3 protein: CASSLTGTGRSQYF

V gene: TRBV10-3
J gene: TRBJ2-1
D gene: TRBD1
CDR3 DNA: TGTGCCATCAGTGAGGGAGGACAGGGGGCAAGGAATGAGCAGTTCTTC
CDR3 protein: CAISEGGQGARNEQFF

V gene: TRBV2
J gene: TRBJ1-4
D gene: TRBD1
CDR3 DNA: TGTGCCAGCCGCTGGGGACAGAATAATGAAAAACTGTTTTTT
CDR3 protein: CASRWGQNNEKLFF

V gene: TRBV2
J gene: TRBJ1-2
D gene: TRBD1
CDR3 DNA: TGTGCCAGCAGAGCCGGGACAGGGACGCCCGGCGGCTACACCTTC
CDR3 protein: CASRAGTGTPGGYTF

V gene: TRBV6-5
J gene: TRBJ2-1
D gene: -
CDR3 DNA: TGTGCCAGCAGTTCGGGCCCCCTCGAGCAGTTCTTC
CDR3 protein: CASSSGPLEQFF

V gene: TRBV7-8
J gene: TRBJ1-5
D gene: -
CDR3 DNA: TGTGCCAGCAGCTTAGGGGGCAGGGTTCAGCCCCAGCATTTT
CDR3 protein: CASSLGGRVQPQHF

V gene: TRBV11-2
J gene: TRBJ2-7
D gene: -
CDR3 DNA: TGTGCCAGCAGCTTTATTTATGGGTCCCACGAGCAGTACTTC
CDR3 protein: CASSFIYGSHEQYF

V gene: TRBV5-1
J gene: TRBJ2-1
D gene: TRBD1
CDR3 DNA: TGCGCCAGCAGCCCGGACAGGGGGCTGGATAATGAGCAGTTCTTC
CDR3 protein: CASSPDRGLDNEQFF

V gene: TRBV5-4
J gene: TRBJ1-2
D gene: -
CDR3 DNA: TGTGCCAGCAGCTTGGGACAGAGCTATGGCTACACCTTC
CDR3 protein: CASSLGQSYGYTF

V gene: TRBV6-5
J gene: TRBJ2-7
D gene: TRBD1
CDR3 DNA: TGTGCCAGCAGTTCCGTGACAGGGAGCTCCTACGAGCAGTACTTC
CDR3 protein: CASSSVTGSSYEQYF

V gene: TRBV6-5
J gene: TRBJ2-2
D gene: -
CDR3 DNA: TGTGCCAGCGGGCGGGGATCGAACACCGGGGAGCTGTTTTTT
CDR3 protein: CASGRGSNTGELFF

V gene: TRBV5-6
J gene: TRBJ2-3
D gene: -
CDR3 DNA: TGTGCCAGCAGCTTGGCCGGGTTCAGCCCCATCTCCACAGATACGCAGTATTTT
CDR3 protein: CASSLAGFSPISTDTQYF

V gene: TRBV28
J gene: TRBJ2-7
D gene: TRBD2
CDR3 DNA: TGTGCCAGCTATAGCGGGGGGGCCGAAACCTACGAGCAGTACTTC
CDR3 protein: CASYSGGAETYEQYF

V gene: TRBV30
J gene: TRBJ1-4
D gene: TRBD1
CDR3 DNA: TGTGCCTGGAGTGTTGGGACAGGGCGTGAAAAACTGTTTTTT
CDR3 protein: CAWSVGTGREKLFF

V gene: TRBV18
J gene: TRBJ1-2
D gene: -
CDR3 DNA: TGTCCACACCATCCAACTTATGGCTACACCTTC
CDR3 protein: CPHHPTYGYTF

V gene: TRBV11-2
J gene: TRBJ2-3
D gene: -
CDR3 DNA: TGTGCCAGCAGCCGGATGAACAGGGAAATCATCACAGATACGCAGTATTTT
CDR3 protein: CASSRMNREIITDTQYF